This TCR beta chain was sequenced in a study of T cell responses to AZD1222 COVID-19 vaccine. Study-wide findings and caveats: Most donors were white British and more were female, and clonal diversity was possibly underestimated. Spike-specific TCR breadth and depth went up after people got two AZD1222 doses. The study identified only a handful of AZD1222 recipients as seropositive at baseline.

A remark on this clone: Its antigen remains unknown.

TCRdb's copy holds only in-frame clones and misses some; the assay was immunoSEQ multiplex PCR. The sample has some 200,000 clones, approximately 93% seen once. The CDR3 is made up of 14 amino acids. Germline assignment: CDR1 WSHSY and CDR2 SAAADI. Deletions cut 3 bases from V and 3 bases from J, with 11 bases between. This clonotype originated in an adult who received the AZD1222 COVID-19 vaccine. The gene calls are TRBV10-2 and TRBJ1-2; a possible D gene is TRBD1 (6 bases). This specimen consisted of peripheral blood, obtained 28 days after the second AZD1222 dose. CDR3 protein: CASSEGRGYYGYTF. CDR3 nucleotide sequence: TGCGCCAGCAGTGAAGGCAGGGGATACTATGGCTACACCTTC.